This entry lists 4 T cell receptor beta chains sequenced from one sample in a study of T cell repertoires in cytomegalovirus infection. TCRdb ran MiXCR on the reads and lists one entry per CDR3 protein. The table records 200,000 to 300,000 distinct CDR3 sequences, approximately 13% of them present only once. Sample: PBMCs. All receptors derive from a human donor in good health (CMV status not recorded). Some clones in this sample may be carry-over from other donors' samples.

This clonotype was counted at least ten times. The J gene is TRBJ2-2, the V gene TRBV6-2 or TRBV6-3; 13 bases match TRBD2. From germline, CDR1 is MNHEY and CDR2 SVGEGT. Germline trimming cut 9 bases from V and 0 bases from J; bases unmatched to any gene: 4. This CDR3 contains 16 residues. CDR3 in amino acids: CASGTSGTANTGELFF. The CDR3 DNA follows: TGTGCCAGTGGGACTAGCGGGACCGCGAACACCGGGGAGCTGTTTTTT.

This clonotype occurred many times. This chain joins TRBV6-2 or TRBV6-3 and TRBJ2-1; D unclear. CDR1 is MNHEY and CDR2 is SVGEGT in the germline V gene. V lost 7 bases and J lost 10, with 17 bases in between. The CDR3 extends over 13 amino acids. CDR3 residues: CASIPEPRSEQFF. CDR3 sequence (DNA): TGTGCCAGCATCCCCGAACCCCGAAGCGAGCAGTTCTTC.

Here the CDR3 reads CASSYSTDRRGQPQHF. Written as DNA, the CDR3 is TGTGCCAGCAGTTACTCCACGGACAGAAGGGGTCAGCCCCAGCATTTT. V gene TRBV6-6 combines with J gene TRBJ1-5, with D perhaps TRBD1 (6 bases). V gave up 0 bases and J gave up 6 bases, with 15 bases separating them. CDR3 length equals 16 residues. CDR1 is MNHNY, CDR2 SVGAGI, per germline (reference sequence).

This clonotype was found many times. This chain links TRBV7-2 with TRBJ1-1; no clear D gene. The CDR3 is 15 amino acids. Germline V gene sequence: CDR1 SGHTA, CDR2 FQGNSA. Trimming stripped 5 bases from V and 5 bases from J, with 18 bases between. CDR3 sequence reads: CASSVNGWGGTEAFF. The CDR3, as DNA: TGTGCCAGCAGCGTAAACGGTTGGGGAGGGACTGAAGCTTTCTTT.